This T cell receptor (beta chain) is drawn from a study of blood T cells in healthy people across ages (dated by TCRdb to about 2015). Some background on the complete study: In model experiments, roughly one uniquely barcoded TCR beta cDNA molecule per two T cells was captured by template switching. For two donors (one aged 18 to 29 and one aged 80 or older), the study analyzed two additional independent replicas of 1 million unique cDNA reads from the same blood draw. To avoid experimental bias, donors of different ages were distributed randomly across sequencing lanes. Four age groups were formed from the donors: young (average about 15 years), middle-aged (roughly 38), aged (over 55) and long-lived (approximately 78). Age-related changes in TCR beta repertoire diversity were measured in the study by deep sequencing normalized with unique cDNA molecular identifiers. The investigation overall reported the following: Estimates of total diversity from one million sequenced T cells were regarded as lower bounds and underestimates. Donor CMV infection status was unknown, potentially confounding age-related changes in expanded clonotypes. Observed TCR beta diversity per million T cells fell roughly linearly with age, and a significant reduction was already apparent by age about 43. Bulk unsorted PBMC profiling prevented conclusive comparison of naive and antigen-experienced compartments. Compared with the aged group, more naive CD4+ T cells, fewer expanded clones and increased TCR diversity were shown by the long-lived group, suggesting age selection. There was a strong correlation between observed TCR beta diversity and the percentage of naive T cells measured by flow cytometry.

The library relied on 5' RACE. Data came from an Illumina HiSeq 2500. A second roughly 6 to 12 cycle PCR used a sample-barcoded 5' primer and a J-beta primer mix. A unique molecular identifier was introduced onto each TCR beta cDNA molecule by a template-switch 5' adaptor carrying 12 random nucleotides. At least 2.5 million CDR3-containing paired-end reads were obtained from each sample. All of the RNA was converted into first-strand cDNA using the Mint cDNA synthesis kit, with a TRBC-specific oligonucleotide serving as the primer. Following uracil-DNA glycosylase treatment, all cDNA underwent a first 18-cycle PCR with the universal primers M1SS and BC2_uni_R. As for the original processing: Each sample was normalized by randomly selecting 1 million high-quality reads, each carrying a distinct molecular identifier. Reads with shared molecular identifiers were discarded instead of being binned into consensus sequences. MiTCR, with a Q25 quality threshold and the strictest error-elimination algorithm, was used for CDR3 identification, clonotype clustering and error correction. Lower-bound total TCR beta diversity was estimated with a nonparametric unseen species model using Euler transformation. Clones were called with MiXCR by TCRdb after fastp trimmed the public reads at Q25, and only in-frame beta chains were retained. Records with the same CDR3 protein are collapsed into one entry carrying the most frequent genes and DNA. The V and J calls here are based on TCRdb, not the publication. Within this sample are 700,000 to 850,000 distinct CDR3 sequences, with roughly 35% of them counted one time only. The ten most abundant clones make up 13% of the sample.

As regards this clonotype: Its antigen target is currently unknown. Base qualities are missing; no much larger clone stands one base away.

Donors were 40 or so systemically healthy Caucasian individuals from Russia aged roughly 6 to 90 years. Ten milliliters of peripheral blood were drawn from each donor into EDTA-treated Vacutainer tubes. Ficoll-Paque density-gradient centrifugation was used to isolate PBMCs, with at least 7 million obtained per sample. Trizol reagent was used to extract total RNA from the PBMCs, yielding at least 6 micrograms per sample. Naive CD45RAhigh/CD27high T cell percentages were measured by flow cytometry on a PBMC aliquot from every donor. V was cut back by 1 base and J by 0 bases, leaving a gap of 12 bases between them. Reading from cysteine to phenylalanine, the CDR3 counts 16 amino acids. Only the CDR3 region is kept as DNA, spanning 48 bases read in frame from base 1.

Source material: blood. The chain couples TRBV12-3 or TRBV12-4 to TRBJ1-1; D gene: possibly TRBD1, on 5 matching bases. The receptor was isolated from a man aged 18 to 30 in good health. At the DNA level, the sequence is TGTGCCAGCAGTTTAGGCGGGGACGGGGTGAACACTGAAGCTTTCTTT. It specifies CASSLGGDGVNTEAFF.